The rows below give T cell receptor beta chains drawn from one sample of a study of T cell responses to AZD1222 COVID-19 vaccine. TCRdb keeps only in-frame clones here, not all; method: immunoSEQ multiplex PCR. The sample records some 120,000 clones, about nine tenths being singletons. The sample in question was peripheral blood, obtained on day 0 of MenACWY control vaccination. The receptors come from an adult in good health. Each CDR3 is given without its conserved first and last residue. Fields, in order: J gene, CDR3 length, V gene, clone size, CDR3 protein. Clone size is stated in some rows and not others, as once, few, many or a class when expanded.

J gene: TRBJ1-5; CDR3 length: 14; V gene: TRBV28; clone size: once; CDR3 protein: ASSFGRGRAVQPQH
J gene: TRBJ2-7; CDR3 length: 10; V gene: TRBV9; clone size: .; CDR3 protein: ASSVGEGEQY
J gene: TRBJ2-3; CDR3 length: 13; V gene: TRBV5-1; clone size: .; CDR3 protein: ASSHSGTSTDTQY
J gene: TRBJ1-4; CDR3 length: 10; V gene: TRBV7-8; clone size: .; CDR3 protein: ASSFNREKLF
J gene: TRBJ1-1; CDR3 length: 12; V gene: TRBV6-5; clone size: .; CDR3 protein: ASKPPGRETEAF
J gene: TRBJ2-7; CDR3 length: 12; V gene: TRBV7-2; clone size: .; CDR3 protein: ASSPAGKAYEQY
J gene: TRBJ2-2; CDR3 length: 16; V gene: TRBV27; clone size: .; CDR3 protein: ASQSGSGRAANTGELF
J gene: TRBJ2-5; CDR3 length: 11; V gene: TRBV2; clone size: .; CDR3 protein: ASRPGFQETQY
J gene: TRBJ2-1; CDR3 length: 13; V gene: TRBV7-2; clone size: .; CDR3 protein: ASSLEVAGDNEQF
J gene: TRBJ2-6; CDR3 length: 15; V gene: TRBV5-4; clone size: .; CDR3 protein: ASSVLRVSSGANVLT
J gene: TRBJ2-5; CDR3 length: 10; V gene: TRBV29-1; clone size: .; CDR3 protein: SVIITQETQY
J gene: TRBJ2-3; CDR3 length: 14; V gene: TRBV9; clone size: .; CDR3 protein: ASSVGASDSTDTQY
J gene: TRBJ2-7; CDR3 length: 13; V gene: TRBV18; clone size: .; CDR3 protein: ASSPGTSGSYEQY
J gene: TRBJ1-2; CDR3 length: 14; V gene: TRBV3-1/TRBV3-2; clone size: .; CDR3 protein: ASSPLGGGGSYGYT
J gene: TRBJ2-3; CDR3 length: 13; V gene: TRBV2; clone size: .; CDR3 protein: ASSQRGRSTDTQY
J gene: TRBJ1-4; CDR3 length: 13; V gene: TRBV4-2; clone size: .; CDR3 protein: ASSQDRGAFEKLF
J gene: TRBJ2-1; CDR3 length: 13; V gene: TRBV2; clone size: few; CDR3 protein: ASSRWGYLNNEQF
J gene: TRBJ1-1; CDR3 length: 10; V gene: TRBV5-1; clone size: .; CDR3 protein: ASSAHRDEAF
J gene: TRBJ2-1; CDR3 length: 15; V gene: TRBV4-2; clone size: medium-sized; CDR3 protein: ASSQDEGPPIYNEQF
J gene: TRBJ2-3; CDR3 length: 15; V gene: TRBV3-1/TRBV3-2; clone size: .; CDR3 protein: ASRGSQTLVGGDTQY
J gene: TRBJ2-2; CDR3 length: 13; V gene: TRBV6-4; clone size: .; CDR3 protein: ASSGLAGGPGELF
J gene: TRBJ1-4; CDR3 length: 12; V gene: TRBV6-6; clone size: once; CDR3 protein: ASSPKTGSEKLF
J gene: TRBJ2-1; CDR3 length: 12; V gene: TRBV28; clone size: .; CDR3 protein: ASSYGGVEGEQF
J gene: TRBJ2-2; CDR3 length: 20; V gene: TRBV28; clone size: .; CDR3 protein: ASSYHTPRGTSGRVNTGELF
J gene: TRBJ2-7; CDR3 length: 10; V gene: TRBV28; clone size: .; CDR3 protein: ASRDGPYEQY
J gene: TRBJ2-7; CDR3 length: 11; V gene: TRBV2; clone size: .; CDR3 protein: ATNKAEGHEQY
J gene: TRBJ2-1; CDR3 length: 15; V gene: TRBV18; clone size: .; CDR3 protein: ASAKEGGAPFLHEQF
J gene: TRBJ1-1; CDR3 length: 12; V gene: TRBV5-1; clone size: .; CDR3 protein: ASSPGQKNTEAF
J gene: TRBJ2-7; CDR3 length: 13; V gene: TRBV4-1; clone size: .; CDR3 protein: ASRPQASLVSEQY
J gene: TRBJ2-5; CDR3 length: 13; V gene: TRBV14; clone size: few; CDR3 protein: ASSQDLRVAETQY
J gene: TRBJ2-7; CDR3 length: 15; V gene: TRBV7-2; clone size: .; CDR3 protein: ASSLHRGVRGTREQY
J gene: TRBJ1-1; CDR3 length: 11; V gene: TRBV6-6; clone size: .; CDR3 protein: ASGGEQGTEAF
J gene: TRBJ2-5; CDR3 length: 12; V gene: TRBV5-5; clone size: .; CDR3 protein: ASSSKTIQETQY
J gene: TRBJ2-3; CDR3 length: 16; V gene: TRBV4-2; clone size: .; CDR3 protein: ASSHRPGTSTGIDTQY
J gene: TRBJ2-5; CDR3 length: 12; V gene: TRBV5-1; clone size: .; CDR3 protein: ASSTRQGGETQY
J gene: TRBJ2-1; CDR3 length: 13; V gene: TRBV24-1; clone size: .; CDR3 protein: ATSLTSGRSNEQF
J gene: TRBJ1-5; CDR3 length: 12; V gene: TRBV28; clone size: .; CDR3 protein: ASTQGAGNQPQH
J gene: TRBJ1-2; CDR3 length: 12; V gene: TRBV14; clone size: .; CDR3 protein: ASTPRGAAGGYT
J gene: TRBJ2-7; CDR3 length: 13; V gene: TRBV28; clone size: .; CDR3 protein: ASSPRGGNFYEQY
J gene: TRBJ1-2; CDR3 length: 12; V gene: TRBV5-1; clone size: .; CDR3 protein: ASSAQGPHYGYT
J gene: TRBJ2-2; CDR3 length: 9; V gene: TRBV3-1/TRBV3-2; clone size: .; CDR3 protein: ASSHSGELF
J gene: TRBJ2-2; CDR3 length: 10; V gene: TRBV6-5; clone size: once; CDR3 protein: ASRTNTGELF
J gene: TRBJ2-7; CDR3 length: 12; V gene: TRBV27; clone size: .; CDR3 protein: ASSSGGSPYEQY
J gene: TRBJ2-7; CDR3 length: 11; V gene: TRBV19; clone size: .; CDR3 protein: ASSITGGYEQY
J gene: TRBJ2-7; CDR3 length: 13; V gene: TRBV28; clone size: .; CDR3 protein: ATTQGPQGSYEQY